Described below is a single TCR beta chain sequence and its context. The antigen is undetermined. This specimen belongs to a study of graft-versus-host responses after intestinal transplantation. Whole-study context: The study gave all recipients anti-thymocyte globulin induction, then tacrolimus and steroids for approximately 3 years.

Only in-frame clones appear in the TCRdb table, and some are missing; sequencing was by immunoSEQ multiplex PCR. Here the sample spans about 39,000 clones, over 90% being singletons. Germline V lookup: CDR1 LNHNV, CDR2 YYDKDF (reference sequence). This CDR3 has 13 residues. V lost 0 bases to trimming and J lost 5 bases, with 7 bases between them. The material was unstimulated CD8+ T cells sorted from spleen or lymph node cells, obtained before transplant. V is TRBV15 and J is TRBJ1-1; D uncertain. The TCR comes from a human donor who was the organ donor for an intestinal transplant. The CDR3 DNA is TGTGCCACCAGCAGAGAGGAGGAGACTGAAGCTTTCTTT. Its protein product is CATSREEETEAFF.